Sequencing of this TCR beta chain was carried out in a study of shared clonotypes between healthy human individuals. The repertoire was sequenced with immunoSEQ multiplex PCR; TCRdb's copy has only in-frame clones and lacks some. The data contain 550,000 to 800,000 clones, 74% of them singletons. All donors were Caucasian adults living in Nashville, Tennessee. Germline CDR1 reads MDHEN; CDR2 reads SYDVKM. Deletions cut 2 bases from V and 4 bases from J, with 12 bases between. The CDR3 is 14 residues long. Sequencing was performed on memory CD4+ T cells sorted from blood. Subset of the sample: CD45RA-negative fraction. The rearrangement uses TRBV28 and TRBJ2-7, with a weak D call TRBD2 (5 bases). The TCR comes from a woman aged 30 to 39 in good health. The CDR3 spells CASSLEGVGYEQYF. CDR3 sequence (DNA): TGTGCCAGCAGTTTAGAGGGAGTCGGGTACGAGCAGTACTTC.